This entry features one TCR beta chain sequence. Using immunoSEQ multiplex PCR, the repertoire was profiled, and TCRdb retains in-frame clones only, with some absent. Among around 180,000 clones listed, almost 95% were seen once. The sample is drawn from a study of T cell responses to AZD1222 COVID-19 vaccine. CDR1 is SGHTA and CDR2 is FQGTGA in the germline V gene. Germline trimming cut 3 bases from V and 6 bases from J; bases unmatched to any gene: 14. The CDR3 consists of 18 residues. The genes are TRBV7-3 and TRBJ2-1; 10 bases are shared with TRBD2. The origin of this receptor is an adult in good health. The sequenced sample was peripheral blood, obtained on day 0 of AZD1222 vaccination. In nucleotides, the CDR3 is TGTGCCAGCAGCTTCCAGCCCAACCTAGCGGGAGTTTTCAATGAGCAGTTCTTC. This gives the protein CASSFQPNLAGVFNEQFF.